This T cell receptor (beta chain) is drawn from a study of blood T cell repertoires in COVID-19. Study-wide context: The cDNA or gDNA used as material had been derived from T cells, B-cell-depleted T cells, or PBMCs.

From germline, CDR1 is SGHDT and CDR2 YYEEEE. The CDR3 totals 14 residues. V lost 4 bases to trimming and J lost 5 bases, with 15 bases between them. Data came from immunoSEQ multiplex PCR; TCRdb stores just in-frame clones and leaves some out. The repertoire holds approximately 170,000 clones, 80% to 90% seen once, with approximately 18% in the top ten. This sequence was found in a woman aged 65 to 85 who had recovered from COVID-19. This sequence joins TRBV5-6 and TRBJ2-5, with D tentatively TRBD2 (6 bases). The sequenced material came from peripheral blood. The CDR3 coding sequence is TGTGCCAGCAGCCCCGGGAGCCCCCGGGAGACCCAGTACTTC. Translation gives CASSPGSPRETQYF.